The 8 T cell receptor beta chains below come from one sample, sequenced in a study of HIV-infected patients and healthy controls. cDNA was made from about 480 ng RNA using alpha and beta constant primers. Separate chain-specific third strand synthesis with multiplexing indices produced the alpha and beta libraries. TCRdb re-called the 5' RACE reads through MiXCR, storing one row per CDR3 protein. The top ten hold roughly a fifth of the sample, which has some 8,100 distinct CDR3 sequences, approximately 6.8% seen once. Follow-up blood was drawn about 14 weeks, roughly three months, after antiretroviral therapy began. All unsorted peripheral T cells were captured because whole blood was used without fractionation. The source material was blood, sampled during antiretroviral therapy. The receptors were sampled from an adult with HIV infection.

This clonotype came up a few times. This beta chain lies outside the target of a library built for alpha chains; its clone size means little. The genes are TRBV3-1 and TRBJ2-7; a weak D match, TRBD2 (5 bases). The ends were cut back, 0 bases at V and 6 bases at J, with 6 bases in the middle. This CDR3 contains 12 residues. The germline V gene has CDR1 LGHDT and CDR2 YNNKEL (reference sequence). DNA for the CDR3: TGTGCCAGCAGCCAAGATGAGGGCGAGCAGTACTTC. Translating gives CASSQDEGEQYF.

This clonotype rates as medium-sized. This beta chain turned up in a library designed for alpha chains; as an off-target read, its abundance says little. The rearrangement uses TRBV3-1 and TRBJ2-5; D call uncertain. CDR1 is LGHDT and CDR2 is YNNKEL in the germline V gene (reference sequence). The CDR3 runs 12 residues. V dropped 1 base and J dropped 4 bases, with 4 bases sitting between them. CDR3 sequence: CASSQGRETQYF. For the CDR3, the DNA is TGTGCCAGCAGCCAAGGGCGAGAGACCCAGTACTTC.

The table lists this clonotype with many counts. This beta chain came through as a stray read in a library set up for alpha chains, and its size says little. The chain couples TRBV14 to TRBJ1-2; D is possibly TRBD1 (6 bases). CDR1 SGHDN and CDR2 FVKESK come from the germline V gene. V lost 2 bases and J lost 10, with 17 bases in between. This CDR3 has 14 residues. The CDR3 nucleotides are TGTGCCAGCAGCCAACTTCTACAGGGTGGTTTCTACACCTTC. Its protein product is CASSQLLQGGFYTF.

This clonotype was detected ten times or more. This beta chain is an unintended read in a library built for alpha chains; its size means little. The CDR3 sequence: CASSLGDRGPNEQFF. Written as DNA, the CDR3 is TGCGCCAGCAGCTTGGGCGACAGGGGGCCGAATGAGCAGTTCTTC. The chain has TRBV5-1 and TRBJ2-1; 10 bases agree with TRBD1. Germline CDR1 and CDR2: SGHRS and YFSETQ. The CDR3 spans 15 residues. V lost 0 bases, J lost 7 bases, and 4 bases stayed unmatched.

At least ten counts were recorded for this clonotype. This beta chain is an unintended read in a library built for alpha chains; its size means little. The chain couples TRBV12-3 or TRBV12-4 to TRBJ2-3, with 8 bases aligning to TRBD2. CDR3 length equals 16 residues. Trimming at V came to 5 bases and at J to 0 bases, leaving 7 bases not matched to a gene. CDR3 residues: CASSQFGLASTDTQYF. CDR3 nucleotide sequence: TGTGCCAGCAGTCAATTTGGACTAGCTAGCACAGATACGCAGTATTTT.

Notes on this clonotype: In a library made to pick up alpha chains, this beta chain is a stray read with a size that means little. The chain carries TRBV27 and TRBJ2-1; D may be TRBD2 (5 bases). The CDR3 has 11 amino acids. Trimming stripped 8 bases from V and 7 bases from J, with 9 bases between. CDR1 is MNHEY and CDR2 is SMNVEV in the germline V gene (reference sequence). The CDR3 DNA reads as TGTGCCAGCGGTGGCGGGAATGAGCAGTTCTTC. Translated, it gives CASGGGNEQFF.

Concerning this clonotype: In a library made to pick up alpha chains, this beta chain is a stray read with a size that means little. The V and J genes are TRBV7-8 and TRBJ2-1; perhaps TRBD2 as D (6 bases). Between the trimmed V and J ends, which lost 5 bases and 3 bases, there was a span of 17 bases. The CDR3 is 16 amino acids. Looked up from germline, CDR1 is SGHVS and CDR2 is FQNEAQ. This CDR3 reads CASSPSGGRGYNEQFF. In DNA form, the CDR3 reads TGTGCCAGCAGCCCTTCTGGCGGGCGGGGCTACAATGAGCAGTTCTTC.

This clonotype has ten or more counts. The library was built for alpha chains, so this beta chain is an off-target read and its size means little. The CDR3 DNA reads as TGTGCCAGTAGTATGGGGCTAGGTTCGTCTTTTTTCTTC. It encodes CASSMGLGSSFFF. This chain uses TRBV19 with TRBJ2-1; D may be TRBD1 (5 bases). V dropped 3 bases and J dropped 16 bases, with 19 bases sitting between them. The CDR3 runs to 13 residues. Germline lookup yields CDR1 LNHDA and CDR2 SQIVND (reference sequence).